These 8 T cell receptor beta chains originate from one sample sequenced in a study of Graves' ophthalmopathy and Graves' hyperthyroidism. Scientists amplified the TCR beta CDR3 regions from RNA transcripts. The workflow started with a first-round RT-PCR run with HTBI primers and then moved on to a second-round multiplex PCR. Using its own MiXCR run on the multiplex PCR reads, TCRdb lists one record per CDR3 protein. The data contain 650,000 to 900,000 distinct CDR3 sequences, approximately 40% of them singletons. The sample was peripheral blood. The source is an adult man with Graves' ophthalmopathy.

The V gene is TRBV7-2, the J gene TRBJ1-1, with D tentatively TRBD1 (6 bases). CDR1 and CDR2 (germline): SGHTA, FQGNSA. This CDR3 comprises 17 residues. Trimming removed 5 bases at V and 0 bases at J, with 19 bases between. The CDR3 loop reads CASSTNLNRVMNTEAFF. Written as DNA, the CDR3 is TGTGCCAGCAGCACAAACCTTAACAGGGTCATGAACACTGAAGCTTTCTTT.

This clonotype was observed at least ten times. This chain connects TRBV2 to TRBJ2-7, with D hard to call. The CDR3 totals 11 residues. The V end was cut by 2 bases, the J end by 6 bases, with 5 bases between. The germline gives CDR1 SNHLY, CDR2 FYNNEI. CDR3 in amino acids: CASSEMSEQYF. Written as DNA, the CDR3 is TGTGCCAGCAGTGAAATGTCCGAGCAGTACTTC.

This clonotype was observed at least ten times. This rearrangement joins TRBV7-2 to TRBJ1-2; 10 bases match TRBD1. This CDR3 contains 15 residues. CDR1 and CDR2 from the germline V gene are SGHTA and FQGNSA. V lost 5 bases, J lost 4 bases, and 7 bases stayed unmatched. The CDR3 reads CASSARTGGLYGYTF. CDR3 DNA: TGTGCCAGCAGCGCACGGACAGGGGGGCTCTATGGCTACACCTTC.

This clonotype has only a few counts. The CDR3 is CASSQEAYGNTIYF. In DNA form, the CDR3 reads TGTGCCAGCAGCCAAGAAGCTTATGGAAACACCATATATTTT. V is TRBV14 and J is TRBJ1-3, with D unclear. V lost 0 bases to trimming and J lost 3 bases, with 6 bases between them. Germline V gene lookup returns CDR1 SGHDN and CDR2 FVKESK. This CDR3 is built from 14 residues.

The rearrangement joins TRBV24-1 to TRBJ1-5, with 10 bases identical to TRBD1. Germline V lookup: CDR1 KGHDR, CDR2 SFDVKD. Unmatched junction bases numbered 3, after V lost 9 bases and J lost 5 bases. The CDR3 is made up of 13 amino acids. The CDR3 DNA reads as TGTGCCACCCAAGACAGGGGGCATCAGCCCCAGCATTTT. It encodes CATQDRGHQPQHF.

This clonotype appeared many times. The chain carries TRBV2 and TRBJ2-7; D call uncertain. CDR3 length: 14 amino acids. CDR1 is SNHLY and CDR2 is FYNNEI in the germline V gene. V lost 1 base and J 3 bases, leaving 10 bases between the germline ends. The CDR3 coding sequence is TGTGCCAGCAGTGAAGGGCCAGGTTACTACGAGCAGTACTTC. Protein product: CASSEGPGYYEQYF.

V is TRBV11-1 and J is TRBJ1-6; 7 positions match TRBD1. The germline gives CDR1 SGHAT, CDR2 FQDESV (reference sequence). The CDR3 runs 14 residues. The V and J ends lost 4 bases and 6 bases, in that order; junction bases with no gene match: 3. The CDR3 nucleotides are TGTGCCAGCAGCTCCGGGGACAGTAATTCACCCCTCCACTTT. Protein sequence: CASSSGDSNSPLHF.

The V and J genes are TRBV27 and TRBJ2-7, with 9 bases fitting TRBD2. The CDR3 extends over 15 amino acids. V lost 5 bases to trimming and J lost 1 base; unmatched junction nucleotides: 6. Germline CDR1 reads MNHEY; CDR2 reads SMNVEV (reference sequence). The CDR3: CASSLRLAASYEQYF. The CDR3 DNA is TGTGCCAGCAGTCTCCGACTAGCGGCGTCCTACGAGCAGTACTTC.